The next 2 T cell receptor beta chains were all read from a single sample in a study of STAT3 mutations in large granular lymphocyte leukemia. Only in-frame clones appear in the TCRdb table, and some are missing; sequencing was by immunoSEQ multiplex PCR. The data show roughly 17,000 clones, with approximately 92% seen just once and nearly 45% held by the top ten. General study points: In T-cell large granular lymphocyte leukemia, about half of patients showed multiple immunodominant subclonotypes.

These receptors are not linked to any known antigen. Source material: peripheral blood mononuclear cells. These TCRs come from a man in his fifties or sixties with T-cell large granular lymphocyte leukemia. Some clones in this sample may be carry-over from other donors' samples.

This chain uses TRBV5-6 with TRBJ2-7, with D perhaps TRBD1 (5 bases). V dropped 5 bases and J dropped 2 bases, with 14 bases sitting between them. This CDR3 spans 14 amino acids. Germline CDR1 and CDR2: SGHDT and YYEEEE. This chain's CDR3 is CASRIGTGPYEQYF. The DNA for the CDR3 is TGTGCCAGCAGAATTGGTACAGGCCCCTACGAGCAGTACTTC.

The V call is TRBV5-1, the J call TRBJ2-7; D may correspond to TRBD1 or TRBD2 (5 bases each). The germline V and J ends were trimmed by 3 bases and 1 base, with 11 bases remaining between them. Per the germline V gene, CDR1 is SGHRS and CDR2 is YFSETQ. The CDR3 covers 14 residues. For the CDR3, the DNA is TGCGCCAGCAGCTACGGGACCTCTTCCTACGAGCAGTACTTC. Residues: CASSYGTSSYEQYF.